These 13 T cell receptor beta chains came from one sample sequenced in a study of cytomegalovirus exposure and HLA in healthy donors. Researchers ran the PCR with 60 Vbeta and 13 Jbeta primers. Profiling relied on immunoSEQ multiplex PCR, and the TCRdb table lists in-frame clones only, not all of them. The sample has around 170,000 clones, around 82% seen once; the top ten hold over 2%. Sequenced sample: PBMCs. These receptors came from a man aged 55 to 70 in good health and CMV-seronegative.

The chain links TRBV9 to TRBJ1-1; 9 nucleotides match TRBD1. The germline gives CDR1 SGDLS, CDR2 YYNGEE. J gave up 4 bases and V 3 bases, and 4 bases lay outside the gene matches. The CDR3 contains 14 residues. CDR3 nucleotide sequence: TGTGCCAGCAGCGCCTCACAGGGGGCCACTGAAGCTTTCTTT. Residues: CASSASQGATEAFF.

The gene calls are TRBV9 and TRBJ2-1; 13 nucleotides line up with TRBD2. The CDR3 extends over 17 amino acids. CDR1 is SGDLS, CDR2 YYNGEE, per germline. J lost 10 bases, V lost 0 bases, and 10 bases had no gene match. CDR3 protein: CASSVELYGTSGIEQFF. CDR3 DNA: TGTGCCAGCAGCGTAGAATTGTACGGGACTAGCGGGATAGAGCAGTTCTTC.

This clone was counted between two and nine times. The chain combines TRBV19 with TRBJ2-1; possible D gene TRBD2, 7 bases. This CDR3 contains 14 residues. From germline, CDR1 is LNHDA and CDR2 SQIVND (reference sequence). V was clipped by 3 bases and J by 7 bases, with 13 bases between them. The CDR3 loop reads CASSMWGGRNEQFF. The CDR3 bases are TGTGCCAGTAGTATGTGGGGGGGCCGGAATGAGCAGTTCTTC.

This clone was seen only once. The chain employs TRBV30 and TRBJ1-5; possible D gene TRBD1, 6 bases. V lost 2 bases, J lost 4 bases, and 12 bases lay in between. The germline CDR1 and CDR2 sequences are GTSNPN and SVGIG (reference sequence). This CDR3 comprises 14 residues. The CDR3 nucleotides are TGTGCCTGGAGTTTTGGACAGCCGAATCAGCCCCAGCATTTT. It codes for CAWSFGQPNQPQHF.

V usage is TRBV19 and J usage is TRBJ1-5, with TRBD1 as a possible D gene (5 bases). CDR3 length: 14 amino acids. Germline lookup yields CDR1 LNHDA and CDR2 SQIVND (reference sequence). V dropped 7 bases and J dropped 9 bases, with 19 bases sitting between them. The CDR3 coding sequence is TGTGCCAGTACCCAATCGGGGGTAACTCGGCCCCAGCATTTT. It specifies CASTQSGVTRPQHF.

The CDR3 here is CASASLGNTIYF. The CDR3 DNA sequence: TGTGCCAGCGCGTCCTTAGGAAACACCATATATTTT. V gene TRBV19 combines with J gene TRBJ1-3; D remains unclear. The germline V gene has CDR1 LNHDA and CDR2 SQIVND (reference sequence). The CDR3 totals 12 residues. Deletions cut 9 bases from V and 4 bases from J, with 10 bases between.

The rearrangement links TRBV11-1 to TRBJ2-2; 7 nucleotides match TRBD1. Germline V gene data show CDR1 as SGHAT and CDR2 as FQDESV (reference sequence). The CDR3 sequence is 16 residues long. Unmatched junction bases numbered 9, after V lost 4 bases and J lost 4 bases. This CDR3 is CASSSKGTVTTGELFF. CDR3 sequence (DNA): TGTGCCAGCAGCTCCAAGGGGACAGTTACCACCGGGGAGCTGTTTTTT.

The gene calls are TRBV30 and TRBJ2-2; possibly TRBD2 for D (6 bases). Germline V gene data show CDR1 as GTSNPN and CDR2 as SVGIG (reference sequence). With 3 bases removed from V and 0 bases from J, the gap between germline ends came to 11 bases. CDR3 size: 15 residues. In nucleotides, the CDR3 is TGTGCCTGGAGCCTAAGCGGGTCGAACACCGGGGAGCTGTTTTTT. This encodes CAWSLSGSNTGELFF.

The chain carries TRBV5-1 and TRBJ2-5, with D possibly matching TRBD1 (6 bases). Between the trimmed V and J ends, which lost 1 base and 3 bases, there was a span of 16 bases. This CDR3 is 16 amino acids long. Germline loops: CDR1 SGHRS, CDR2 YFSETQ. The CDR3 spells CASSLSPSQGEETQYF. CDR3 DNA: TGCGCCAGCAGCTTGTCACCCTCACAGGGTGAAGAGACCCAGTACTTC.

The chain uses TRBV7-9 and TRBJ1-4; unclear D gene. V lost 2 bases and J 8 bases, leaving 12 bases between the germline ends. The germline V gene has CDR1 SEHNR and CDR2 FQNEAQ (reference sequence). CDR3 length: 14 residues. CDR3 DNA sequence: TGTGCCAGCAGCTTACGAGGCGGCGAGGAAAAACTGTTTTTT. Protein: CASSLRGGEEKLFF.

This chain links TRBV5-1 with TRBJ2-5; 13 positions agree with TRBD2. Germline loops: CDR1 SGHRS, CDR2 YFSETQ. The J segment lost 5 bases and the V segment lost 1 base, leaving 2 bases of the junction unmatched. The CDR3 is 15 amino acids. CDR3 protein: CASSLTSGGAETQYF. The DNA of the CDR3 is TGCGCCAGCAGCTTGACTAGCGGGGGGGCGGAGACCCAGTACTTC.

CDR3 loop: CASSPRTGGKEKLFF. The CDR3 DNA reads as TGTGCCAGCAGTCCCCGGACAGGGGGAAAGGAAAAACTGTTTTTT. This sequence joins TRBV27 and TRBJ1-4, with 10 nucleotides matching TRBD1. V gave up 5 bases and J gave up 8 bases; unmatched junction bases: 8. Germline CDR1 and CDR2: MNHEY and SMNVEV (reference sequence). The CDR3 loop spans 15 amino acids.

J is TRBJ1-1 and V is TRBV27, with D unclear. Germline-derived CDR1 and CDR2 are MNHEY and SMNVEV (reference sequence). The CDR3 covers 13 residues. Trimming left V 6 bases short and J 9 bases short, with 17 bases between. This CDR3 is CASSSEVAGKAFF. In DNA form, the CDR3 reads TGTGCCAGCAGCTCGGAGGTTGCCGGTAAAGCTTTCTTT.